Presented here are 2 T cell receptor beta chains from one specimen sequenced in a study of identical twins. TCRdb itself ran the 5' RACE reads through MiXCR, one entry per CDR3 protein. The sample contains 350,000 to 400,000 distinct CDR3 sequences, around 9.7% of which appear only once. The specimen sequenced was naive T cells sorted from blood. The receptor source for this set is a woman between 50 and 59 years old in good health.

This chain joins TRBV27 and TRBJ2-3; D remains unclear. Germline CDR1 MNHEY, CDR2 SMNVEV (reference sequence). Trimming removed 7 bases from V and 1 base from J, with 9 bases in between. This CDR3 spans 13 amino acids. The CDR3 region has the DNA TGTGCCAGCACCTGGAAGGGCACAGATACGCAGTATTTT. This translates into CASTWKGTDTQYF.

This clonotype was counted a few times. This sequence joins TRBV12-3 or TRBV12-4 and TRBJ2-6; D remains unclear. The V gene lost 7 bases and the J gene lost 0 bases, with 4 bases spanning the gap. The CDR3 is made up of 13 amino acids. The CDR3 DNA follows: TGTGCCAGCACGTACTCTGGGGCCAACGTCCTGACTTTC. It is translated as CASTYSGANVLTF.